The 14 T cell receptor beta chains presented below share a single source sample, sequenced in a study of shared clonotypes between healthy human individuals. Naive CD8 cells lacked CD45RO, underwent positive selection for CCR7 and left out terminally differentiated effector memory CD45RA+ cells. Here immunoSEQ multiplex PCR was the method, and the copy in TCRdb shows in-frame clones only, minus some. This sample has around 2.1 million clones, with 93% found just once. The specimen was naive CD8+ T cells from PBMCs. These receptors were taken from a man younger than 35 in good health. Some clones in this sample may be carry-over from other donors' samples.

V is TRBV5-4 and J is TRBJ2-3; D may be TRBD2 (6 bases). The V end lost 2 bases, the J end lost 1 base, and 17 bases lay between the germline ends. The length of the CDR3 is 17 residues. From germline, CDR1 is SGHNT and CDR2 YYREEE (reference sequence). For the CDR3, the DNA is TGTGCCAGCAGCTTCCCCGACTGGAGGGTGGGCACAGATACGCAGTATTTT. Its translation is CASSFPDWRVGTDTQYF.

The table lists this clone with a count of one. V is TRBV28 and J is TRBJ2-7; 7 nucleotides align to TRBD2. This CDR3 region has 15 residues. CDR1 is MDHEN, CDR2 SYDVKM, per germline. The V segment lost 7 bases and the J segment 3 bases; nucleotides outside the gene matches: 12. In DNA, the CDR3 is TGTGCCAGCACTCTCTCCGGGGGGTCTAGCTACGAGCAGTACTTC. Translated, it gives CASTLSGGSSYEQYF.

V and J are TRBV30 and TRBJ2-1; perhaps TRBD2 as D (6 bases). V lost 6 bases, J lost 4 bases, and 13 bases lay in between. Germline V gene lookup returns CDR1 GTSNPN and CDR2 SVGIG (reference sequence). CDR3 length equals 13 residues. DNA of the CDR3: TGTGCCTGTTCGACGGACTATTACAATGAGCAGTTCTTC. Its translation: CACSTDYYNEQFF.

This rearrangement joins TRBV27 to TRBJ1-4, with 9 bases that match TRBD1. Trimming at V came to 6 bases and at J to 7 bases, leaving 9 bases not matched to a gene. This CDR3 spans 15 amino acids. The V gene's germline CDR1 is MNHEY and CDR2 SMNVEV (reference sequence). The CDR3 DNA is TGTGCCAGCAGCACGGCCACAGGGGGCGTTGAAAAACTGTTTTTT. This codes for CASSTATGGVEKLFF.

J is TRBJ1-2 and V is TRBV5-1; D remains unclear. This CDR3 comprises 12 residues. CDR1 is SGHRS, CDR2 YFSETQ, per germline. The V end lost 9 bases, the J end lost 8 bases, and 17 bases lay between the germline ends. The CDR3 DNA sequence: TGCGCCACCCGGGGAGGGCCGGGGGGCTACACCTTC. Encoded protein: CATRGGPGGYTF.

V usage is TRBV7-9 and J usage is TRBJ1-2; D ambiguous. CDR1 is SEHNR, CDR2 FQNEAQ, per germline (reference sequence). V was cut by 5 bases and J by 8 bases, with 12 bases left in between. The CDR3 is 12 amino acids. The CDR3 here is CASSHHSRGYTF. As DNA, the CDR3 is TGTGCCAGCAGCCACCACTCTCGCGGCTACACCTTC.

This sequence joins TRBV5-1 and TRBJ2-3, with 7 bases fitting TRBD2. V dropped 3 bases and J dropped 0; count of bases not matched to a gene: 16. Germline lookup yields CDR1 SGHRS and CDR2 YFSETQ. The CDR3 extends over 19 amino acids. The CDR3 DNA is TGCGCCAGCAGCTCGCAAACCACTCCGAGCGGGAAAAGCACAGATACGCAGTATTTT. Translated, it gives CASSSQTTPSGKSTDTQYF.

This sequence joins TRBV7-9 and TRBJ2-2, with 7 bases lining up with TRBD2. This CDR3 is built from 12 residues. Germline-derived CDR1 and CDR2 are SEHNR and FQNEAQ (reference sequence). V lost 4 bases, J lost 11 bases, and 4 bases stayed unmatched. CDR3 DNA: TGTGCCAGCAGCTCTCCGGGACTAGAGCTGTTTTTT. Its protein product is CASSSPGLELFF.

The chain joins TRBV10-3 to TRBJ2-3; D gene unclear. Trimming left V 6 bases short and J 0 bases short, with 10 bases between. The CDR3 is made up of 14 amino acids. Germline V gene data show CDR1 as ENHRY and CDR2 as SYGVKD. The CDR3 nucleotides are TGTGCCATCAGGGAGAGAACTAGCACAGATACGCAGTATTTT. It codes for CAIRERTSTDTQYF.

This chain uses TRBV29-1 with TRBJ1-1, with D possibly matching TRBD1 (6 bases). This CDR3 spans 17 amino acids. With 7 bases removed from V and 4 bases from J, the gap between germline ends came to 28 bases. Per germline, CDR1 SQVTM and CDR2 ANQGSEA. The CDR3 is CSGWGASAPPRGTEAFF. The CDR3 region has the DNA TGCAGCGGGTGGGGGGCATCAGCTCCCCCGCGGGGCACTGAAGCTTTCTTT.

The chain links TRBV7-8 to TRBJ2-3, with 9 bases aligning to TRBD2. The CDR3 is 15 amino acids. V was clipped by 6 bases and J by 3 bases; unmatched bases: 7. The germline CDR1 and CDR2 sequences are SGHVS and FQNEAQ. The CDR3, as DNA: TGTGCCAGCAGGACACTAGCGGGTAGGACAGATACGCAGTATTTT. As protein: CASRTLAGRTDTQYF.

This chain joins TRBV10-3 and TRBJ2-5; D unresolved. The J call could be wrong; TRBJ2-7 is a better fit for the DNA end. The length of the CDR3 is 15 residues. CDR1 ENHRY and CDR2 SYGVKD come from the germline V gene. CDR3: CAIRGSIGPFYEQYF. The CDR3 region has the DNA TGTGCCATCAGGGGATCAATCGGACCATTCTACGAGCAGTACTTC.

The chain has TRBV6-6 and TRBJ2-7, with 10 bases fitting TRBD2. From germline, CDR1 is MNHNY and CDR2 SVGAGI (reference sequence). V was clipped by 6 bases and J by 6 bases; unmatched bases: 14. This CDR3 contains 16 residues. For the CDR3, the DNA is TGTGCCAGCAGCCTACTGGCCCAGCGGGAGGGAGGCGAGCAGTACTTC. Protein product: CASSLLAQREGGEQYF.

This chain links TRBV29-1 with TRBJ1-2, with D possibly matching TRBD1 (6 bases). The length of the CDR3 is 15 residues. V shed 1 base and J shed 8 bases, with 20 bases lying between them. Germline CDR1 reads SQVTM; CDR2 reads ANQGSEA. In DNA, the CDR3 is TGCAGCGTTGAAGGCCACGAGGGGGGGTTGTTAGGCTACACCTTC. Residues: CSVEGHEGGLLGYTF.